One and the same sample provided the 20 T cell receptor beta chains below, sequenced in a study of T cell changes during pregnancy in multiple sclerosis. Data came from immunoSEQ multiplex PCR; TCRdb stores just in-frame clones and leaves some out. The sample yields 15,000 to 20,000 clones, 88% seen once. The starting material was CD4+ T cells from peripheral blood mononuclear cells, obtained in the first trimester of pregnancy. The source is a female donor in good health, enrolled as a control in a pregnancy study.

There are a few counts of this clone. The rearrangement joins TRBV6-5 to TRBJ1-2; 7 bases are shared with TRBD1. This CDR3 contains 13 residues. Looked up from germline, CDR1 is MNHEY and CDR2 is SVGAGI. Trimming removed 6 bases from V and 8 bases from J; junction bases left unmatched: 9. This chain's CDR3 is CASSRTGRGGYTF. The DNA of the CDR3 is TGTGCCAGCAGCCGGACAGGAAGGGGGGGCTACACCTTC.

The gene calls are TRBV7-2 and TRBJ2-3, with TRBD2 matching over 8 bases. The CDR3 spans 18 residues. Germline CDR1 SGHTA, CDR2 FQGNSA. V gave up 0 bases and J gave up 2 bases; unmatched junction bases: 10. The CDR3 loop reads CASSLAAAVAGITDTQYF. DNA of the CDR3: TGTGCCAGCAGCTTAGCGGCCGCGGTAGCGGGGATCACAGATACGCAGTATTTT. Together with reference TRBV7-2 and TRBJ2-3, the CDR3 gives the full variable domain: GAGVSQSPSNKVTEKGKDVELRCDPISGHTALYWYRQSLGQGLEFLIYFQGNSAPDKSGLPSDRFSAERTGGSVSTLTIQRTQQEDSAVYLCASSLAAAVAGITDTQYFGPGTRLTVL.

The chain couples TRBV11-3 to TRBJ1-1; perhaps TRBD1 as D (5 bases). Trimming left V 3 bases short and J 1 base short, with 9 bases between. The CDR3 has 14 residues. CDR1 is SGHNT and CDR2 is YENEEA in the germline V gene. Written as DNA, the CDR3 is TGTGCCAGCAGCTTGGGGAGGGGGAACACTGAAGCTTTCTTT. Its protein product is CASSLGRGNTEAFF.

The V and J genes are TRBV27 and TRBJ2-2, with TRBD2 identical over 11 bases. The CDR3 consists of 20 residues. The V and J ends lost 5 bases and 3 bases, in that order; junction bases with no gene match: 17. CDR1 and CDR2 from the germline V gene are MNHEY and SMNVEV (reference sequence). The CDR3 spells CASSHSRRSSGGLYTGELFF. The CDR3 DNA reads TGTGCCAGCAGTCACTCGAGGAGGTCTAGCGGGGGGCTATACACCGGGGAGCTGTTTTTT.

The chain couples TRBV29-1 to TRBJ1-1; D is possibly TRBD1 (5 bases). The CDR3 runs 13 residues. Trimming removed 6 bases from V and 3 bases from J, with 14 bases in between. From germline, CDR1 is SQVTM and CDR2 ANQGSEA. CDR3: CSVSLGVYTEAFF. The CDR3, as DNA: TGCAGCGTGAGCTTAGGGGTGTACACTGAAGCTTTCTTT.

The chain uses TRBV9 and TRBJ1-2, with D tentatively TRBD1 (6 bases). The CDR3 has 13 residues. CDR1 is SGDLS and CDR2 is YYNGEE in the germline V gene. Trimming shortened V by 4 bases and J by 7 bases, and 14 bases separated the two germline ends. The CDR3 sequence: CASSSDRTAGYTF. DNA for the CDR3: TGTGCCAGCAGCTCAGACAGGACGGCTGGCTACACCTTC.

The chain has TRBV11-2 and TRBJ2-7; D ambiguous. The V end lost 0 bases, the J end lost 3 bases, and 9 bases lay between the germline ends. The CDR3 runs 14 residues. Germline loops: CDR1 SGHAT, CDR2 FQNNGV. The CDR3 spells CASSLDLQIYEQYF. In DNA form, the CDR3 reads TGTGCCAGCAGCTTAGATCTACAGATCTACGAGCAGTACTTC.

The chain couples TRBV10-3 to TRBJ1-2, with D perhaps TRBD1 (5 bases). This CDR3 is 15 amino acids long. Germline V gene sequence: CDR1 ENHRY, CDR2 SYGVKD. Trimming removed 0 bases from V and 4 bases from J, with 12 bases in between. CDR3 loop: CAISESPGPVYGYTF. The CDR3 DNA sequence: TGTGCCATCAGTGAGTCCCCAGGGCCGGTCTATGGCTACACCTTC.

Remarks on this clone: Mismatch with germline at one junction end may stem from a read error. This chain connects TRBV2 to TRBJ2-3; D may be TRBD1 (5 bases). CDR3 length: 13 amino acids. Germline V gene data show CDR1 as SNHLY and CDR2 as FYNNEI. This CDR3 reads CASSSQGTDTQYF. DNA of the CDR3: TGTGCCAGCAGTTCGCAGGGCACCGATACGCAGTATTTT.

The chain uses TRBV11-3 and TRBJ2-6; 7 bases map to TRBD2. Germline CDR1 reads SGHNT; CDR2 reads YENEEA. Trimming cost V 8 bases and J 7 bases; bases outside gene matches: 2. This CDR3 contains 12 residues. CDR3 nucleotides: TGTGCCAGCCGCGGGAGAGCCAACGTCCTGACTTTC. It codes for CASRGRANVLTF.

CDR3 DNA sequence: TGTGCCAGCAGTTTATTGGGGCTTGAGGTCGAGCAGTACTTC. Amino acid sequence: CASSLLGLEVEQYF. The chain couples TRBV27 to TRBJ2-7; tentatively, D is TRBD1 (5 bases). V lost 1 base to trimming and J lost 6 bases, with 13 bases between them. The CDR3 spans 14 residues. CDR1 is MNHEY and CDR2 is SMNVEV in the germline V gene (reference sequence).

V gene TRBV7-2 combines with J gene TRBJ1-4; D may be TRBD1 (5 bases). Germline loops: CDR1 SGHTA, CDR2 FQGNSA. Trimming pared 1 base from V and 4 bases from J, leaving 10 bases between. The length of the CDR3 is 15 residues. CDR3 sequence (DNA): TGTGCCAGCAGCTTAGACGACAGCATTAATGAAAAACTGTTTTTT. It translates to CASSLDDSINEKLFF.

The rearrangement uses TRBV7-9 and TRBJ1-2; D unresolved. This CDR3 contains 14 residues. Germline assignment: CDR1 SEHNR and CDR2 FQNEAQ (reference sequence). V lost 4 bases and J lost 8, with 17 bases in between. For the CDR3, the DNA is TGTGCCAGCAGCTCAAAATCGGGGTTGGGCGGCTACACCTTC. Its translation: CASSSKSGLGGYTF. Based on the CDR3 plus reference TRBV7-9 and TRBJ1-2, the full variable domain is DTGVSQNPRHKITKRGQNVTFRCDPISEHNRLYWYRQTLGQGPEFLTYFQNEAQLEKSRLLSDRFSAERPKGSFSTLEIQRTEQGDSAMYLCASSSKSGLGGYTFGSGTRLTVV.

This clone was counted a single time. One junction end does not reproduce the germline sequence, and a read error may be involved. The chain's CDR3 is CASRLWEGGTDTQYF. As DNA, the CDR3 is TGTGCCAGTAGGCTGTGGGAGGGAGGCACCGATACGCAGTATTTT. V gene TRBV19 combines with J gene TRBJ2-3; TRBD2 matches 7 bases. This CDR3 is 15 amino acids long. The germline V gene encodes CDR1 LNHDA and CDR2 SQIVND (reference sequence). The entire variable domain, with the rest obtained from reference TRBV19 and TRBJ2-3, is as follows: DGGITQSPKYLFRKEGQNVTLSCEQNLNHDAMYWYRQDPGQGLRLIYYSQIVNDFQKGDIAEGYSVSREKKESFPLTVTSAQKNPTAFYLCASRLWEGGTDTQYFGPGTRLTVL.

The DNA for the CDR3 is TGTGCCAGCAGCGACAGGTCCGTCCTAACCGGGGAGCTGTTTTTT. The encoded protein is CASSDRSVLTGELFF. The chain has TRBV6-5 and TRBJ2-2; tentatively, D is TRBD1 (6 bases). The CDR3 is made up of 15 amino acids. The V gene lost 6 bases and the J gene lost 5 bases, with 16 bases spanning the gap. Germline CDR1 is MNHEY and CDR2 is SVGAGI.

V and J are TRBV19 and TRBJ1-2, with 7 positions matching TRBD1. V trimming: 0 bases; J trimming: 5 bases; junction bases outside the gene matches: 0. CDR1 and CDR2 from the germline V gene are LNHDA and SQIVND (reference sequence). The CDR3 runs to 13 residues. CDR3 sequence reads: CASSIDRGYGYTF. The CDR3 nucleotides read TGTGCCAGTAGTATAGACAGGGGGTATGGCTACACCTTC.

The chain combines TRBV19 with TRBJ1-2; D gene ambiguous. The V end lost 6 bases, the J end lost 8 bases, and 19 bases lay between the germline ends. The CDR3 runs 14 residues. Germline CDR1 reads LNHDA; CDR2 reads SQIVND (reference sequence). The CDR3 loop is CASSPKPGMRGYTF. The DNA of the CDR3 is TGTGCCAGTAGCCCCAAGCCAGGTATGCGAGGCTACACCTTC.

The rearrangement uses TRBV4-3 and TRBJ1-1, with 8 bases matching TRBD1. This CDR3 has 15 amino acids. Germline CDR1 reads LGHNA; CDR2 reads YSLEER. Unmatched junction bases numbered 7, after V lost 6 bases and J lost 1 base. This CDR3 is CASRRDRTGNTEAFF. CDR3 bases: TGCGCCAGCAGACGGGACAGGACGGGGAACACTGAAGCTTTCTTT.

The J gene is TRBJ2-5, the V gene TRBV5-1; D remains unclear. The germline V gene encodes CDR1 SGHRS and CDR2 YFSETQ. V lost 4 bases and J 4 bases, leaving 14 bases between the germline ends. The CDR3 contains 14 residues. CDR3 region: CASSRPGFGETQYF. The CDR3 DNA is TGCGCCAGCAGCCGCCCGGGTTTTGGAGAGACCCAGTACTTC.

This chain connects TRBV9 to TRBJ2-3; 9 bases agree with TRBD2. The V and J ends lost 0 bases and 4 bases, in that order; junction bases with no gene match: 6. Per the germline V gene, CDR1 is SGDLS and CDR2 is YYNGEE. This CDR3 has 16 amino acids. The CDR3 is CASSVASGGQSDTQYF. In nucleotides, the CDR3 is TGTGCCAGCAGCGTAGCCAGCGGGGGGCAGTCAGATACGCAGTATTTT.